This TCR beta chain was captured by sequencing in a study of type 1 and type 2 diabetes patients. Germline V gives CDR1 LNHNV, CDR2 YYDKDF (reference sequence). V was shortened by 0 bases and J by 2 bases, with 7 bases between the two germline ends. The CDR3 spans 14 residues. This clonotype has ten or more counts. No donor had another autoimmune disease or recent infection within four weeks. The PCR template was genomic DNA. The TCR beta CDR3 region was amplified using 30 forward and 13 reverse primers. Using its own MiXCR run on the multiplex PCR reads, TCRdb lists one record per CDR3 protein. The table lists 270,000 or so distinct CDR3 sequences, more than 45% of them singletons.

The chain couples TRBV15 to TRBJ1-1; D ambiguous. The source of this sequence is a man between 18 and 35 years old with type 2 diabetes. Input material: peripheral blood mononuclear cells (PBMCs). Written as DNA, the CDR3 is TGTGCCACCAGCAGAGATCGGGGTAACACTGAAGCTTTCTTT. Encoded protein: CATSRDRGNTEAFF.